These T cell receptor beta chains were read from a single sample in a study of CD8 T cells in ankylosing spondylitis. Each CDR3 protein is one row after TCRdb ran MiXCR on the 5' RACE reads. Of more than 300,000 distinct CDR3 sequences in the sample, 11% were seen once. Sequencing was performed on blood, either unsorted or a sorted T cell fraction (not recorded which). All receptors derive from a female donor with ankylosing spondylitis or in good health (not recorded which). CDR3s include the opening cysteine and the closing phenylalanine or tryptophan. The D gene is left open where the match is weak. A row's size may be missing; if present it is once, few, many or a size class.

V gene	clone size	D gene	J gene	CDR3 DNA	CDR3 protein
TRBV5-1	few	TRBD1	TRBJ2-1	TGCGCCAGCAGCTTGATACAGGGGGCCCATGAGCAGTTCTTC	CASSLIQGAHEQFF
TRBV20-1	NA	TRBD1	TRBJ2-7	TGCAGTGCCGGACAGGGGAACTCCGGCGAGCAGTACTTC	CSAGQGNSGEQYF
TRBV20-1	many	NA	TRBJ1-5	TGCAGTGCTAGAACCCAGGGAAGCGGTCAGCCCCAGCATTTT	CSARTQGSGQPQHF
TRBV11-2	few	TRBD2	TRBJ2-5	TGTGCCAGCAGCCGCCGCGGGAGCGGGACCCAAGAGACCCAGTACTTC	CASSRRGSGTQETQYF
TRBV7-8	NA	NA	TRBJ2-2	TGTGCCAGCATCCCCCCACGGGGGTCAACCGGGGAGCTGTTTTTT	CASIPPRGSTGELFF
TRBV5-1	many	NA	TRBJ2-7	TGCGCCAGCAGCTTGCAACAGGGCTCCTACGAGCAGTACTTC	CASSLQQGSYEQYF
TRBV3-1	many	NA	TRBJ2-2	TGTGCCAGCAGCCAAGAAACAGGGTGGAGCACCGGGGAGCTGTTTTTT	CASSQETGWSTGELFF
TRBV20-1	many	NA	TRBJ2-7	TGCAGTGCTAGTCCCTCGGGGCTACACGAGCAGTACTTC	CSASPSGLHEQYF
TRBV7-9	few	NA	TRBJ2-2	TGTGCCAGCAGGGAATTCGACACCGGGGAGCTGTTTTTT	CASREFDTGELFF
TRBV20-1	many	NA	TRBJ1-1	TGCAGTGCTAGAAGCCGTATAGGGCCCCAGGGGACTGAAGCTTTCTTT	CSARSRIGPQGTEAFF
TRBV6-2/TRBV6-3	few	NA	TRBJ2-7	TGTGCCAGCAGTTACTCACCTACTATGCGCGAGCAGTACTTC	CASSYSPTMREQYF
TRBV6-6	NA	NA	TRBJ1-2	TGTGCCAGCAGCGTATTTGATGGCTACACCTTC	CASSVFDGYTF
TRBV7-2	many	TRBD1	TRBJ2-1	TGTGCCAGCAGCTTAGTCCCCCAGGGGGCCTTTTATAGTGAGCAGTTCTTC	CASSLVPQGAFYSEQFF
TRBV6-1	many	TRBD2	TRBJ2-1	TGTGCCAGCAGCCCCAGGACTAGCGGGAGTAACCGGCAAAATGAGCAGTTCTTC	CASSPRTSGSNRQNEQFF
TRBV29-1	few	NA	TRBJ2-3	TGCAGCGTTGTTGGCCCTACAGATACGCAGTATTTT	CSVVGPTDTQYF
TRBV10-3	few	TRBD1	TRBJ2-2	TGTGCCGGGACCGGGACAGAGAACACCGGGGAGCTGTTTTTT	CAGTGTENTGELFF
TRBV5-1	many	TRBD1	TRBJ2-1	TGCGCCAGCAGCTGGGGGACAGGGGAGCAGTTCTTC	CASSWGTGEQFF
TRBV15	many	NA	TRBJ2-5	TGTGCCACCAGCAGAGTTGGTTCGGGGGTTTTGTTATTGGAGACCCAGTACTTC	CATSRVGSGVLLLETQYF
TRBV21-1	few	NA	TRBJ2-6	TGTGCCATCCGGGGCGCCACTGGGGCCAACGTCCTGACTTTC	CAIRGATGANVLTF
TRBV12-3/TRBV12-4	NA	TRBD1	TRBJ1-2	TGTGCCAGCACCCGGGACAGGTTCACCGGGGGCTACACCTTC	CASTRDRFTGGYTF
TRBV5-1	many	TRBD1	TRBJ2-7	TGCGCCAGCAGCTCAGTCGGGACAGGGCCCTACGAGCAGTACTTC	CASSSVGTGPYEQYF
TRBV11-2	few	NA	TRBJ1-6	TGTGCCAGCAGCTTAGATGGGGGTAATTCACCCCTCCACTTT	CASSLDGGNSPLHF
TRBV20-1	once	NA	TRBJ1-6	TGCAGTGCTAGCCCCGACTCAAATTCACCCCTCCACTTT	CSASPDSNSPLHF
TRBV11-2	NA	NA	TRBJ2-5	TGTGCCAGCAGCTTAGATCTATGGTCCGAGACCCAGTACTTC	CASSLDLWSETQYF
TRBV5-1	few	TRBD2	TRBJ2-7	TGCGCCAGCAGCTTGGCCCAGGGAGGGGAGCAGTACTTC	CASSLAQGGEQYF
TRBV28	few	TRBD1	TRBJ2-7	TGTGCCAGTAGGCCGGGACAGCGCTCCTACGAGCAGTACTTC	CASRPGQRSYEQYF
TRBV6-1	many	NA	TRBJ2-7	TGTGCCAGCAGCTCAGACCGCGAAGCCTACGAGCAGTACTTC	CASSSDREAYEQYF
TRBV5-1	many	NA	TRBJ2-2	TGCGCCAGCAGCCCCCGTGGGGACAACACCGGGGAGCTGTTTTTT	CASSPRGDNTGELFF
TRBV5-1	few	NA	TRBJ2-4	TGCGCCAGCGCCCCAGGCCACCTAGCCGGAAACATTCAGTACTTC	CASAPGHLAGNIQYF
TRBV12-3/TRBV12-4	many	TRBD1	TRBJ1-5	TGTGCCAGCAGATGGACAGGGGGCAATCAGCCCCAGCATTTT	CASRWTGGNQPQHF
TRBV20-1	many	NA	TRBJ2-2	TGCAGTGCTAGAGATTTCCGTTTCGGGGGGAACACCGGGGAGCTGTTTTTT	CSARDFRFGGNTGELFF
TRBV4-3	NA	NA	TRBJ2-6	TGCGCCAGCAGCCACCCTACATTGGACGGCCTTCCCTCTGGGGCTAACGTCCTGACTTTC	CASSHPTLDGLPSGANVLTF
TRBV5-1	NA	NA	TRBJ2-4	TGCGCCAGCAGGGCGGGGTCGACGGACATTCAGTACTTC	CASRAGSTDIQYF
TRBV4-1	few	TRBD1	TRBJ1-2	TGCGCCAGCAGCCCCCGGGACAGGGACTTCTATGGCTACACCTTC	CASSPRDRDFYGYTF
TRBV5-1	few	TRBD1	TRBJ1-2	TGCGCCAGCAGCTGGGAGGGAACAGGGGCTAACTATGGCTACACCTTC	CASSWEGTGANYGYTF
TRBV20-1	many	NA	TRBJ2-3	TGCAGTGCGTCGACGGTCGATACGCAGTATTTT	CSASTVDTQYF
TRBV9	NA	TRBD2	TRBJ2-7	TGTGCCAGCAGCCCTCTTCGGACTAGCGCCTACGAGCAGTACTTC	CASSPLRTSAYEQYF
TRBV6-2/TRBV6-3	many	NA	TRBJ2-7	TGTGCCAGCAGTTACTCGTGGAACGAGCAGTACTTC	CASSYSWNEQYF